Each of the 5 T cell receptor beta chains below was sequenced from the same sample in a study of cytomegalovirus exposure and HLA in healthy donors. The primer mix had 60 Vbeta and 13 Jbeta primers. Only in-frame clones appear in the TCRdb table, and some are missing; sequencing was by immunoSEQ multiplex PCR. The sample consists of 50,000 to 65,000 clones, about three quarters of them appearing once. Sequenced input: PBMCs. The receptors were sampled from a man in his fifties or sixties in good health and CMV-seropositive.

The rearrangement links TRBV15 to TRBJ2-7, with 10 nucleotides matching TRBD1. The junction had 4 bases not matched to a gene; V was cut back by 4 bases and J by 4 bases. CDR1 is LNHNV, CDR2 YYDKDF, per germline (reference sequence). The CDR3 totals 14 residues. In DNA form, the CDR3 reads TGTGCCACCAGCAAGGACAGGGGGAGATACGAGCAGTACTTC. Translation gives CATSKDRGRYEQYF.

This chain connects TRBV19 to TRBJ2-1; possible D gene TRBD2, 5 bases. Germline values: CDR1 LNHDA, CDR2 SQIVND (reference sequence). Trimming removed 3 bases from V and 8 bases from J, with 17 bases in between. This CDR3 is built from 15 residues. The chain's CDR3 is CASSILGLSGHEQFF. As DNA, the CDR3 is TGTGCCAGTAGTATTCTTGGACTCTCGGGTCATGAGCAGTTCTTC.

There are a few counts of this clone. The V call is TRBV2, the J call TRBJ2-6; tentative D call: TRBD1 (5 bases). The germline CDR1 and CDR2 sequences are SNHLY and FYNNEI. The CDR3 runs 13 residues. The CDR3 nucleotides are TGTGCGAGTAGGGGTTATGGGGCCAACGTCCTGACTTTC. This translates into CASRGYGANVLTF.

The J gene is TRBJ2-3, the V gene TRBV4-3, with a possible D match to TRBD2 (6 bases). The V gene lost 1 base and the J gene lost 4 bases, with 9 bases spanning the gap. CDR3 length: 14 residues. Germline loops: CDR1 LGHNA, CDR2 YSLEER. CDR3 sequence reads: CASSQAGEADTQYF. The CDR3 nucleotides are TGCGCCAGCAGCCAAGCGGGGGAGGCAGATACGCAGTATTTT.

The J gene is TRBJ2-1, the V gene TRBV30; no reliable D call. V was trimmed by 0 bases and J by 8 bases, leaving 5 bases between them. Germline values: CDR1 GTSNPN, CDR2 SVGIG (reference sequence). CDR3 length: 11 amino acids. The CDR3, as DNA: TGTGCCTGGAGTGTGGAGTATGAGCAGTTCTTC. Translating gives CAWSVEYEQFF.